The rows below give T cell receptor beta chains drawn from one sample of a study of T-cell reconstitution after alpha-beta-depleted transplantation in children. TCRdb re-called the PCR reads through MiXCR, storing one row per CDR3 protein. The table lists about 580,000 distinct CDR3 sequences, more than 20% of them singletons, with roughly an eighth in the top ten. Sequencing used PBMCs, mostly from graft donor cells, obtained 360 days after TCRalphabeta/CD19-depleted stem cell transplant. All receptors come from a boy under three years old who had a stem cell transplant for acute myeloid leukemia, so the T cells may come from the graft donor. Each CDR3 is given with its conserved first and last residue. D genes are given only for firm matches. Not every row has a clone size; where given, it reads once, few, many or a size class.

D gene	clone size	V gene	J gene	CDR3 protein	CDR3 DNA
-	few	TRBV4-1	TRBJ2-1	CASSQGGFEFF	TGCGCCAGCAGCCAAGGTGGTTTCGAGTTCTTC
-	few	TRBV24-1	TRBJ2-5	CATSNQGETQYF	TGTGCCACCAGTAATCAGGGAGAGACCCAGTACTTC
-	few	TRBV6-1	TRBJ2-5	CASRRGVGQTEETQYF	TGTGCCAGTCGGCGGGGTGTTGGGCAGACTGAAGAGACCCAGTACTTC
-	-	TRBV4-3	TRBJ1-1	CASSQETVVTEAFF	TGCGCCAGCAGCCAAGAGACAGTGGTAACTGAAGCTTTCTTT
-	few	TRBV9	TRBJ2-1	CASSVGQGKYNEQFF	TGTGCCAGCAGCGTAGGGCAGGGGAAATACAATGAGCAGTTCTTC
-	-	TRBV11-3	TRBJ2-1	CASSSDPAIDNEQFF	TGTGCCAGCAGCTCGGACCCAGCTATAGACAATGAGCAGTTCTTC
-	few	TRBV6-6	TRBJ1-1	CASSTGDIPEAFF	TGTGCCAGCAGTACGGGGGACATTCCTGAAGCTTTCTTT
-	few	TRBV29-1	TRBJ1-2	CSVPLLYGYTF	TGCAGCGTTCCCCTTTTGTATGGCTACACCTTC
TRBD2	few	TRBV20-1	TRBJ2-1	CSARDPSGDYNEQFF	TGCAGTGCTAGAGATCCAAGCGGGGACTACAATGAGCAGTTCTTC
TRBD1	many	TRBV3-1	TRBJ2-1	CASSQALGDRGLYEQFF	TGTGCCAGCAGCCAAGCCCTCGGGGACAGGGGGTTATATGAGCAGTTCTTC
-	-	TRBV12-5	TRBJ2-5	CASGPEGETQYF	TGTGCTAGTGGTCCAGAGGGAGAGACCCAGTACTTC
-	few	TRBV20-1	TRBJ2-5	CSAGSSQETQYF	TGCAGTGCGGGCTCTTCCCAAGAGACCCAGTACTTC
-	-	TRBV7-9	TRBJ2-3	CASSLALRNTQYF	TGTGCCAGCAGCTTAGCTCTACGGAATACGCAGTATTTT
TRBD2	-	TRBV6-2/TRBV6-3	TRBJ2-2	CASSFPGLGSRRELFF	TGTGCCAGCAGTTTCCCGGGACTAGGCTCAAGGAGGGAGCTGTTTTTT
TRBD1	few	TRBV12-3/TRBV12-4	TRBJ2-6	CASSGTGWPGANVLTF	TGTGCCAGCAGCGGGACAGGGTGGCCTGGGGCCAACGTCCTGACTTTC
-	many	TRBV12-3/TRBV12-4	TRBJ1-2	CASSAGYGYTF	TGTGCCAGCAGCGCAGGGTATGGCTACACCTTC
TRBD2	few	TRBV20-1	TRBJ2-1	CSAPGLAGGEQFF	TGCAGTGCCCCCGGACTAGCGGGGGGTGAGCAGTTCTTC
-	-	TRBV7-2	TRBJ2-3	CASIQWPPMFSTDTQYF	TGTGCCAGCATCCAATGGCCCCCGATGTTTTCCACAGATACGCAGTATTTT
TRBD2	-	TRBV12-3/TRBV12-4	TRBJ2-3	CASRKSSGGYSDTQYF	TGTGCCAGCAGAAAATCTAGCGGGGGGTACTCAGATACGCAGTATTTT
TRBD1	-	TRBV20-1	TRBJ1-4	CSAWDRGSRGNEKLFF	TGCAGTGCGTGGGACAGGGGCAGTCGGGGCAATGAAAAACTGTTTTTT
TRBD2	-	TRBV20-1	TRBJ2-5	CSARDRPGLVETQYF	TGCAGTGCTAGAGATCGCCCAGGACTAGTAGAGACCCAGTACTTC
-	-	TRBV5-1	TRBJ2-7	CASSLQGIPYEQYF	TGCGCCAGCAGCCTGCAGGGGATTCCCTACGAGCAGTACTTC
-	many	TRBV5-1	TRBJ1-1	CASSPNGLADTEAFF	TGCGCCAGCAGCCCCAACGGGTTGGCGGACACTGAAGCTTTCTTT
-	-	TRBV7-2	TRBJ1-2	CASSLPLAKGVGYGYTF	TGTGCCAGCAGCTTACCCCTCGCTAAGGGAGTGGGCTATGGCTACACCTTC
-	few	TRBV4-3	TRBJ2-1	CASSRGDTYNEQFF	TGCGCCAGCAGCCGAGGTGACACCTACAATGAGCAGTTCTTC
-	few	TRBV29-1	TRBJ2-2	CSVGDGNTGELFF	TGCAGCGTTGGGGACGGGAACACCGGGGAGCTGTTTTTT
-	few	TRBV7-2	TRBJ2-1	CASSLEAGLNEQFF	TGTGCCAGCAGCTTAGAGGCGGGGCTCAATGAGCAGTTCTTC
TRBD1	few	TRBV2	TRBJ2-6	CASSGGWGQGAKGANVLTF	TGTGCCAGCAGTGGGGGTTGGGGACAGGGGGCGAAAGGGGCCAACGTCCTGACTTTC
TRBD1	-	TRBV20-1	TRBJ2-1	CCASHPGQGNYNEQFF	TGCTGTGCTAGTCACCCGGGACAGGGCAATTACAATGAGCAGTTCTTC
TRBD1	-	TRBV28	TRBJ2-2	CASSFQGATGELFF	TGTGCCAGCAGTTTCCAGGGGGCGACCGGGGAGCTGTTTTTT
-	many	TRBV20-1	TRBJ2-3	CSAGVFSDTQYF	TGCAGTGCTGGGGTCTTTTCAGATACGCAGTATTTT
-	many	TRBV20-1	TRBJ2-5	CSATGGWGQQETQYF	TGCAGTGCTACCGGGGGGTGGGGACAGCAAGAGACCCAGTACTTC
TRBD1	-	TRBV20-1	TRBJ2-2	CSARDLETGFAGELFF	TGCAGTGCTAGAGATCTGGAGACAGGGTTCGCCGGGGAGCTGTTTTTT
-	few	TRBV7-6	TRBJ1-4	CASSLAAGDNPREKLFF	TGTGCCAGCAGCTTAGCAGCGGGGGACAACCCTCGGGAAAAACTGTTTTTT
-	-	TRBV12-3/TRBV12-4	TRBJ1-4	CASSYAGTTYEKLFF	TGTGCCAGCAGTTACGCGGGGACAACTTATGAAAAACTGTTTTTT
TRBD1	-	TRBV20-1	TRBJ1-5	CSASTGGSQPQHF	TGCAGTGCTAGTACAGGGGGAAGCCAGCCCCAGCATTTT
-	-	TRBV10-2	TRBJ2-1	CASRSGTFYNEQFF	TGCGCCAGCAGATCCGGGACGTTCTACAATGAGCAGTTCTTC
-	few	TRBV6-5	TRBJ2-7	CASSYSGGTYSYEQYF	TGTGCCAGCAGTTACTCAGGGGGGACATACTCCTACGAGCAGTACTTC
-	-	TRBV24-1	TRBJ2-1	CATRQGFEQFF	TGTGCCACCAGACAGGGTTTTGAGCAGTTCTTC
TRBD1	many	TRBV6-5	TRBJ2-5	CASRTGTGAQETQYF	TGTGCCAGCAGAACCGGGACAGGAGCACAAGAGACCCAGTACTTC
-	many	TRBV28	TRBJ2-3	CASWGFPDTQYF	TGTGCCAGCTGGGGGTTTCCAGATACGCAGTATTTT